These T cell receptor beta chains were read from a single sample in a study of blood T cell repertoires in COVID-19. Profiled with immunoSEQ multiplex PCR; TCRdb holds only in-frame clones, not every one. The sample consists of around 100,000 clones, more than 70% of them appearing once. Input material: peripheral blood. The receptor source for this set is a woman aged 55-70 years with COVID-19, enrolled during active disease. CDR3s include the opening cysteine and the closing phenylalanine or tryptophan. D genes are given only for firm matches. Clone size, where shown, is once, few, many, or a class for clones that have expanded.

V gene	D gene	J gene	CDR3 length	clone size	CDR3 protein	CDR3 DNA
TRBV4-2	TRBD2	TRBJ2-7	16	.	CASSQAGTSGGYEQYF	TGTGCCAGCAGCCAAGCCGGGACTAGCGGGGGATACGAGCAGTACTTC
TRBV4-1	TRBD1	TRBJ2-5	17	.	CASSQEDMRTGEETQYF	TGCGCCAGCAGCCAAGAAGATATGCGGACAGGGGAAGAGACCCAGTACTTC
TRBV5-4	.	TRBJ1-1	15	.	CASSWNRDQNTEAFF	TGTGCCAGCAGCTGGAACAGGGATCAGAACACTGAAGCTTTCTTT
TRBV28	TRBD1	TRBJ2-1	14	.	CASSPPGQYNEQFF	TGTGCCAGCTCCCCCCCGGGACAGTACAATGAGCAGTTCTTC
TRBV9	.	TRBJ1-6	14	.	CASSVYQEGSPLHF	TGTGCCAGCAGCGTATATCAGGAGGGTTCACCCCTCCACTTT
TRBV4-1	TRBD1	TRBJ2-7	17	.	CASSKPQGTGVPYEQYF	TGCGCCAGCAGCAAACCTCAGGGGACAGGGGTCCCCTACGAGCAGTACTTC
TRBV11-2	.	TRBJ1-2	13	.	CASTLRAGNGYTF	TGTGCCAGCACCCTAAGAGCGGGGAACGGCTACACCTTC
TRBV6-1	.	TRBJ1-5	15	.	CASSDLGARNQPQHF	TGTGCCAGCAGTGATTTGGGGGCGCGCAATCAGCCCCAGCATTTT
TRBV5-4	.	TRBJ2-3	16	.	CASSYDLAGARDTQYF	TGTGCCAGCAGCTACGACTTGGCGGGGGCGAGAGATACGCAGTATTTT
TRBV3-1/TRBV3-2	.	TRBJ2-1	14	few	CASSQDPGYNEQFF	TGTGCCAGCAGCCAAGATCCAGGTTACAATGAGCAGTTCTTC
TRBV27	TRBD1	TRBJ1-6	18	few	CASSSTDRDAFYNSPLHF	TGTGCCAGCAGTAGCACGGACAGGGATGCGTTCTATAATTCACCCCTCCACTTT
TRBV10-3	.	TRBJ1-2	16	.	CAISEVGRITNYGYTF	TGTGCCATCAGTGAGGTGGGCAGGATCACTAACTATGGCTACACCTTC
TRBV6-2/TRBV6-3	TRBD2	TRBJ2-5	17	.	CASSYSTSGGPQETQYF	TGTGCCAGCAGTTACTCGACTAGCGGGGGGCCGCAAGAGACCCAGTACTTC
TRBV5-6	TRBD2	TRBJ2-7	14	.	CASSGSGGADEQYF	TGTGCCAGCAGCGGTAGCGGGGGGGCCGACGAGCAGTACTTC
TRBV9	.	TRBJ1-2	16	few	CASSPQFGGALYGYTF	TGTGCCAGCAGCCCCCAGTTTGGAGGGGCCCTCTATGGCTACACCTTC
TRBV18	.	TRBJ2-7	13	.	CASSSGSNYEQYF	TGTGCCAGCTCGAGCGGCAGTAACTACGAGCAGTACTTC
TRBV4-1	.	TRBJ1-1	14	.	CASSPLSGGTEAFF	TGCGCCAGCAGCCCGCTCTCCGGGGGCACTGAAGCTTTCTTT
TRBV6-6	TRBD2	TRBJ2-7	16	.	CASRPRASGGAYEQYF	TGTGCCAGCAGGCCCCGGGCTAGCGGGGGGGCGTACGAGCAGTACTTC
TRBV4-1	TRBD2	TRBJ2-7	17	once	CASSPQHYSGHTYEQYF	TGCGCCAGCAGCCCACAGCATTATAGCGGGCACACGTACGAGCAGTACTTC
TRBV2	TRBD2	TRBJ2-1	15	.	CASRGGTSFGNEQFF	TGTGCCAGCAGGGGGGGGACTAGTTTTGGGAATGAGCAGTTCTTC
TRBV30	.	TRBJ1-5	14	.	CAWSRGRVDQPQHF	TGTGCCTGGAGCAGGGGACGAGTGGATCAGCCCCAGCATTTT
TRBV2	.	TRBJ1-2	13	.	CASRGDNNYGYTF	TGTGCCAGCAGGGGGGACAATAACTATGGCTACACCTTC
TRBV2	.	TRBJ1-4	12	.	CASKAGGEKLFF	TGTGCCAGCAAGGCAGGTGGTGAAAAACTGTTTTTT
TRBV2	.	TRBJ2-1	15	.	CASSEEGYIYNEQFF	TGTGCCAGCAGTGAAGAGGGGTACATCTACAATGAGCAGTTCTTC
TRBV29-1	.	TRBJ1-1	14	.	CSVVRAGVSTEAFF	TGCAGCGTTGTCCGGGCAGGGGTTTCGACTGAAGCTTTCTTT
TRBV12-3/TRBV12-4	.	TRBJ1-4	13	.	CASTSNPGEKLFF	TGTGCCAGCACCTCGAACCCGGGGGAAAAACTGTTTTTT
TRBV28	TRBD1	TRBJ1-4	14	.	CASSLGGQNEKLFF	TGTGCCAGCAGTTTAGGGGGACAGAATGAAAAACTGTTTTTT
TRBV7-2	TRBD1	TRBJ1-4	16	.	CASSLEPGQPNEKLFF	TGTGCCAGCAGCCTGGAACCGGGACAGCCTAATGAAAAACTGTTTTTT
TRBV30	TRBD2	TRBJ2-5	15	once	CAFESGGVNQETQYF	TGTGCCTTCGAAAGCGGGGGGGTAAACCAAGAGACCCAGTACTTC
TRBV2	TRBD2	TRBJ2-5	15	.	CASSETGLAGKTQYF	TGTGCCAGCAGCGAAACGGGACTAGCGGGGAAGACCCAGTACTTC
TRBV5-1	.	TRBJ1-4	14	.	CASRQGPTNEKLFF	TGCGCCAGCAGGCAGGGCCCGACTAATGAAAAACTGTTTTTT
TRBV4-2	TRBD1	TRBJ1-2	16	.	CASSQDSRTGGFGYTF	TGTGCCAGCAGCCAAGATTCCCGGACAGGGGGCTTTGGCTACACCTTC
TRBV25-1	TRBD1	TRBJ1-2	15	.	CASSEGGQGDYGYTF	TGTGCCAGCAGTGAAGGGGGACAGGGAGACTATGGCTACACCTTC
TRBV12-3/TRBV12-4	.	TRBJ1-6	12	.	CASRTQGSPLHF	TGTGCCAGCAGGACACAGGGCTCACCCCTCCACTTT
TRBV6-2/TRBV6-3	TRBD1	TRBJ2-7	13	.	CASSLGQGAEQYF	TGTGCCAGCAGTTTGGGACAGGGAGCCGAGCAGTACTTC